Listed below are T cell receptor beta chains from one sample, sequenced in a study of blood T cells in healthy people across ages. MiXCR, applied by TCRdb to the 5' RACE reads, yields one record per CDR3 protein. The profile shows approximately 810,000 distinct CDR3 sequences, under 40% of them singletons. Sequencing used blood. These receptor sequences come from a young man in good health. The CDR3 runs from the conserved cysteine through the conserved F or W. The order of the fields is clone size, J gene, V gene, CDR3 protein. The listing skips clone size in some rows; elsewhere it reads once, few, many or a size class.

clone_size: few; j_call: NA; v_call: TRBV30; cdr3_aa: CASQTLTGLTWTTEQYF
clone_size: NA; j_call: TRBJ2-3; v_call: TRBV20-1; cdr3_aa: CSAPGVSPADTQYF
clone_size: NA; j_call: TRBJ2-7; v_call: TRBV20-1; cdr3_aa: CSAFPGSYFFQSSYNEQYF
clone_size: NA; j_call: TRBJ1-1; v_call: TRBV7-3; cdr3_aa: CASSQHSGLMNTEAFF
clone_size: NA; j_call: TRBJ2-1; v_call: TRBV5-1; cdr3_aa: CASSLGDSYRSYNEQFF
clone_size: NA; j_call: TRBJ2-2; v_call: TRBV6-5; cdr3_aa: CASSYSSYTGELFF
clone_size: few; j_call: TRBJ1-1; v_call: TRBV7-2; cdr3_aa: CASSTPGQGRTEAFF
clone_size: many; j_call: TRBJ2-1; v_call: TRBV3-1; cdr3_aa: CASSQRLAGHHNEQFF
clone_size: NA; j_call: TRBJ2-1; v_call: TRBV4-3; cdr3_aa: CASSQDRRQTLYNEQFF
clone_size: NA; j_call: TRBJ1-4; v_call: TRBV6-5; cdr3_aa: CASSYSNRNHEKLFF
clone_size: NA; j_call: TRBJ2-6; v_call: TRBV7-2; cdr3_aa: CASSLSGAAAGANVLTF
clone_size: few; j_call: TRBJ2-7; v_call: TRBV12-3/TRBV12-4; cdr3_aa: CASTRGRGRPYEQYF
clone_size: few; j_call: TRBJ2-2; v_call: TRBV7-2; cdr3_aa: CASSWDTNTGELFF